This is a list of T cell receptor beta chains from one sample in a study of T cells in Graves' hyperthyroidism and ophthalmopathy. TCRdb independently ran MiXCR on the multiplex PCR reads; one entry per CDR3 protein. The sample lists about 380,000 distinct CDR3 sequences, approximately 17% occurring once. The specimen was blood. The receptors originated from a man aged 18 to 29 with Graves' ophthalmopathy. Each CDR3 is given with its conserved first and last residue. Fields, in order: CDR3 protein, CDR3 DNA, clone size, V gene, D gene, J gene. A D gene is named only where the DNA matches it firmly. Rows give clone size only sometimes, using once, few, many, or a class for an expanded clone.

CASSLLGGYNSPLRF TGTGCCAGCAGTTTATTGGGGGGGTATAATTCACCCCTCCGCTTT . TRBV27 . TRBJ1-6
CASTPLETGSSSDTQYF TGTGCCAGCACTCCCCTTGAAACAGGGAGTTCGTCAGATACGCAGTATTTT many TRBV28 . TRBJ2-3
CASSQERAGGYTEAFF TGCGCCAGCAGCCAAGAGCGGGCAGGGGGCTACACTGAAGCTTTCTTT few TRBV4-1 TRBD1 TRBJ1-1
CASSVDRGYGYTF TGTGCCAGCAGCGTAGACAGGGGATATGGCTACACCTTC many TRBV6-1 TRBD1 TRBJ1-2
CSAPPSWGSQGDYEQYF TGCAGTGCTCCGCCAAGTTGGGGGAGTCAGGGGGACTACGAGCAGTACTTC many TRBV20-1 TRBD1 TRBJ2-7
CASSESGGAYEQYF TGTGCCAGCAGTGAATCCGGGGGGGCTTACGAGCAGTACTTC many TRBV2 TRBD2 TRBJ2-7
CSVRTSGDYEQYF TGCAGCGTCAGGACTAGCGGGGACTACGAGCAGTACTTC many TRBV29-1 TRBD2 TRBJ2-7
CASSPRVDGELFF TGCGCCAGCAGTCCTCGGGTGGACGGGGAGCTGTTTTTT few TRBV5-1 . TRBJ2-2
CASSNPGEGAGTEAFF TGTGCCAGCAGCAATCCCGGGGAGGGGGCAGGGACTGAAGCTTTCTTT many TRBV7-9 TRBD1 TRBJ1-1
CASSLDKGPNTGELFF TGCGCCAGCAGCTTGGATAAGGGGCCGAACACCGGGGAGCTGTTTTTT many TRBV5-1 . TRBJ2-2
CASRRAADTQYF TGCGCCAGCAGGCGGGCCGCAGATACGCAGTATTTT . TRBV5-1 . TRBJ2-3
CASSLVGQNNEQFF TGTGCCAGCAGTTTAGTGGGGCAGAACAATGAGCAGTTCTTC . TRBV27 . TRBJ2-1
CASNEFPRGRGNTEAFF TGTGCCAGCAACGAGTTCCCCAGGGGGCGTGGGAACACTGAAGCTTTCTTT few TRBV11-2 TRBD1 TRBJ1-1
CASSLETGEYGYTF TGCGCCAGCAGCTTGGAGACAGGGGAATATGGCTACACCTTC many TRBV5-1 TRBD1 TRBJ1-2
CASSPGLRGNQPQHF TGTGCCAGCAGCCCGGGACTTCGAGGCAATCAGCCCCAGCATTTT many TRBV7-2 . TRBJ1-5
CASSDPTYGLAGGSGQFF TGTGCCAGCAGTGACCCAACCTACGGACTAGCGGGGGGGAGTGGGCAGTTCTTC few TRBV6-4 TRBD2 TRBJ2-1
CASSLASGTGIGYTF TGTGCCAGCAGCTTAGCGTCCGGAACAGGGATCGGCTACACCTTC . TRBV7-8 . TRBJ1-2
CASSLVADQETQYF TGTGCCAGCAGCTTAGTAGCGGACCAAGAGACCCAGTACTTC many TRBV7-9 . TRBJ2-5
CASSFGLAGGYSTDTQYF TGTGCCAGCAGTTTTGGACTAGCGGGGGGTTATAGCACAGATACGCAGTATTTT many TRBV12-3/TRBV12-4 TRBD2 TRBJ2-3
CASSWTGVSNEQYF TGTGCCAGCAGCTGGACAGGGGTCAGCAACGAGCAGTACTTC many TRBV5-6 TRBD1 TRBJ2-7
CASRDSNSYEQYF TGCGCCAGCAGGGACAGTAACTCCTACGAGCAGTACTTC . TRBV7-2 TRBD1 TRBJ2-7
CASRRDSRSYYEQYF TGTGCCAGCAGAAGGGACAGCCGATCTTATTACGAGCAGTACTTC few TRBV27 TRBD1 TRBJ2-7